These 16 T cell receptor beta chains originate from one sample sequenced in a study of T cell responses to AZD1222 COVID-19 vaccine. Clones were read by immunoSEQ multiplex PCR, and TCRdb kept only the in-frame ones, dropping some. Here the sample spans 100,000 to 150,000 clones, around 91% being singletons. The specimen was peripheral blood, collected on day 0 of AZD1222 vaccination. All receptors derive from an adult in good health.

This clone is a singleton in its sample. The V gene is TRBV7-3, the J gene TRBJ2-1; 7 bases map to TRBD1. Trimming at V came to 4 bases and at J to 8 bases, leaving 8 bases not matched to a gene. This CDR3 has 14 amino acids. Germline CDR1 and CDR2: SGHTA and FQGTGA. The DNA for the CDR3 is TGTGCCAGCAGCTCGGGACAGAGGGGCCATGAGCAGTTCTTC. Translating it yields CASSSGQRGHEQFF.

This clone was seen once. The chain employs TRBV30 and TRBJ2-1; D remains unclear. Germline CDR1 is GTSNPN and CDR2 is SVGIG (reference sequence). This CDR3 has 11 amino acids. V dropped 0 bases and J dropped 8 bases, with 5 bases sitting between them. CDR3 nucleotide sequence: TGTGCCTGGAGTGTACGGGATGAGCAGTTCTTC. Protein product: CAWSVRDEQFF.

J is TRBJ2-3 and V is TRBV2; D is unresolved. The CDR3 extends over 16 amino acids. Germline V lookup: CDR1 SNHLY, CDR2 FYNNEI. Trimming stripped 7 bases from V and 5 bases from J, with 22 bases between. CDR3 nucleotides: TGTGCCAGCAAATACCGTGCCGCGAGACCACAAGATACGCAGTATTTT. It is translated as CASKYRAARPQDTQYF.

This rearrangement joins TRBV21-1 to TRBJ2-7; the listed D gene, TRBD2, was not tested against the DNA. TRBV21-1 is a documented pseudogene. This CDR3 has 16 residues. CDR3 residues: CASSKREGGTPGEQYV. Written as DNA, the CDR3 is TGTGCCAGCAGCAAAAGGGAGGGGGGGACCCCGGGCGAGCAGTACGTC.

The DNA of the CDR3 is TGTGCCACCCGTGACTCTGGGGCCAACGTCCTGACTTTC. It is translated as CATRDSGANVLTF. V and J are TRBV6-4 and TRBJ2-6; D gene uncertain. The germline CDR1 and CDR2 sequences are MRHNA and SNTAGT. This CDR3 region has 13 residues. Trimming shortened V by 10 bases and J by 0 bases, and 7 bases separated the two germline ends.

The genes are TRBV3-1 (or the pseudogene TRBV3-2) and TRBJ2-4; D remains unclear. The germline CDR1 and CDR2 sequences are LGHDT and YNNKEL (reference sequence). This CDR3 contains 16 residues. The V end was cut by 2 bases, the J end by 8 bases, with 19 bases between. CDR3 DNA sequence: TGTGCCAGCAGCCAACGGGTGGCTGGAAGCGAGGACATTCAGTACTTC. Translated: CASSQRVAGSEDIQYF.

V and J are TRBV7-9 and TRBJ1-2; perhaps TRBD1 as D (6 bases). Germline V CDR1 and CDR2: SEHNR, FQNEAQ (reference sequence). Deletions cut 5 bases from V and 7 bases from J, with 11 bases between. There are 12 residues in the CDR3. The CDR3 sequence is CASSDTGTGYTF. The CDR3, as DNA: TGTGCCAGCAGCGATACAGGGACTGGCTACACCTTC.

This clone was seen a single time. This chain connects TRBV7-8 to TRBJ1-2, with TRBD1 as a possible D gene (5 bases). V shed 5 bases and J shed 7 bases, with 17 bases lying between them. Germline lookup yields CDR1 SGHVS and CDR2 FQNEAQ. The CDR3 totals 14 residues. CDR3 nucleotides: TGTGCCAGCAGCCCGGAGGGCCAGGGTTTTGGCTACACCTTC. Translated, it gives CASSPEGQGFGYTF.

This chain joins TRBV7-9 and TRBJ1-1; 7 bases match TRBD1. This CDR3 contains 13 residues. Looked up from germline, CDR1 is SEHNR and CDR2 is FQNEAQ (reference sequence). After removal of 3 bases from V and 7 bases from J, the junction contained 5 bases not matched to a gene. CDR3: CASSLEQGFEAFF. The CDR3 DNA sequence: TGTGCCAGCAGCTTGGAACAGGGGTTTGAAGCTTTCTTT.

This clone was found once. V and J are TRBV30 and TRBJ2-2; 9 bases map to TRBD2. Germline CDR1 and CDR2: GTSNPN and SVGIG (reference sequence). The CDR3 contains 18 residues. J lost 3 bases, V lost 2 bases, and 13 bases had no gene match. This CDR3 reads CAWSHNFAIAGDTGELFF. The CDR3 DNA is TGTGCCTGGAGTCACAACTTCGCAATAGCGGGAGACACCGGGGAGCTGTTTTTT.

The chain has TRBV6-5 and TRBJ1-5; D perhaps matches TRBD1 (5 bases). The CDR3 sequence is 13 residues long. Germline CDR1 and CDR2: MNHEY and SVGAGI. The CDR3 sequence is CAAALGGNQPQHF. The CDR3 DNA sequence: TGTGCGGCCGCGCTTGGGGGTAATCAGCCCCAGCATTTT.

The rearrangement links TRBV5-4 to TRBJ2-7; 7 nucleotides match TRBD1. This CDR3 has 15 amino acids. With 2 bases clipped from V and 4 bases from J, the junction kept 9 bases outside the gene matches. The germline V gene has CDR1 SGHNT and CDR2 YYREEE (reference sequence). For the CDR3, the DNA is TGTGCCAGCAGCTTAGGGGCAGGGGGTATGTACGAGCAGTACTTC. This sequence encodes CASSLGAGGMYEQYF.

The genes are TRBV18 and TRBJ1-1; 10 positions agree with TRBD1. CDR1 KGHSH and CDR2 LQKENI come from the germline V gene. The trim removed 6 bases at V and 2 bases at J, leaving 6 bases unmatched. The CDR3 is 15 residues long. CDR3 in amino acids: CASSRDRGLNTEAFF. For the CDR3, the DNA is TGTGCCAGCTCGCGGGACAGGGGACTTAACACTGAAGCTTTCTTT.

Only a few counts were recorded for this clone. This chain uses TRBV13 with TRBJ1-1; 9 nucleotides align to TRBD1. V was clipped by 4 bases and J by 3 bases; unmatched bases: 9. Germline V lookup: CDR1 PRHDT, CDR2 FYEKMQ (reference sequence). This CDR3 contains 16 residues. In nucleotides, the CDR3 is TGTGCCAGCAGCTCCCTAGGACAGGGGTCGGACACTGAAGCTTTCTTT. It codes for CASSSLGQGSDTEAFF.

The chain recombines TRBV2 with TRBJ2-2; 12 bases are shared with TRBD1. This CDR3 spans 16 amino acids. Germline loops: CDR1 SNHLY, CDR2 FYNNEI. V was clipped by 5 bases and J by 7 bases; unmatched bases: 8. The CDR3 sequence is CASSLPGQGAVGELFF. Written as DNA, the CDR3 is TGTGCCAGCAGTCTACCGGGACAGGGGGCGGTCGGGGAGCTGTTTTTT.

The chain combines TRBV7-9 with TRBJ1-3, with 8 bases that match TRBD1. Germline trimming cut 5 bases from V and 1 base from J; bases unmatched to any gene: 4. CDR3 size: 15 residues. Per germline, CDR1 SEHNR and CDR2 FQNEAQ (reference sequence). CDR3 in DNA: TGTGCCAGCAGCGGACAGGGAAATTCTGGAAACACCATATATTTT. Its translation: CASSGQGNSGNTIYF.